This T cell receptor beta chain was obtained from a study of shared clonotypes between healthy human individuals. Turning to the study itself: Each donor's CD8 memory used one plate, CD8 naive two, each CD4 subset three. Broader study findings: Tissue TCR repertoires likely differ from these blood-only repertoires.

With regard to this clone: The target antigen is unknown.

In germline, CDR1 is SQVTM, CDR2 ANQGSEA. This CDR3 is built from 13 residues. V lost 0 bases and J 6 bases, leaving 9 bases between the germline ends. At deep level, the assay was performed. Produced via immunoSEQ multiplex PCR; TCRdb's table is partial and in-frame only. The table lists around 940,000 clones, about three quarters of them singletons. CD4+ cells were split into CD45RA+ naive and CD45RA-negative memory subsets. This clonotype originated in a man aged 18 to 35 in good health. The chain recombines TRBV29-1 with TRBJ2-4; unclear D gene. The sample was memory CD4+ T cells sorted from blood. Stated subset: CD45RA-negative fraction. The CDR3 loop is CSVEEDATNIQYF. For the CDR3, the DNA is TGCAGCGTTGAAGAGGATGCTACAAACATTCAGTACTTC.